A single sample is the source of the 28 T cell receptor beta chains below, sequenced in a study of vaccination effects on CD4 cells after COVID-19. Under the ViraFEST assay, PBMC were stimulated with viral peptide pools so that antigen-specific CD4+ T cells expanded. Sequencing was performed afterwards. Isolating CD4+ T cells followed about 11 days of culture. Two doses of BNT162b2 or mRNA-1273 vaccine were administered to participants. Method: immunoSEQ multiplex PCR; TCRdb's copy keeps in-frame clones and lacks some. This sample yields around 26,000 clones, of which around 70% are seen a single time; 7.5% to 8.5% belongs to the top ten. No antigens are known for them. The material sequenced was CD4+ T cells from PBMCs cultured with SARS-CoV-2 spike peptides, taken after COVID-19 vaccination. These receptors were obtained from a human donor who received a COVID-19 vaccine.

This chain uses TRBV6-5 with TRBJ2-7; D perhaps matches TRBD2 (6 bases). CDR1 is MNHEY, CDR2 SVGAGI, per germline. Trimming pared 4 bases from V and 9 bases from J, leaving 16 bases between. CDR3 length: 13 residues. CDR3 sequence (DNA): TGTGCCAGCAGTTTTAGCGGTCCTAGGTCGCAGTACTTC. It codes for CASSFSGPRSQYF.

The chain combines TRBV9 with TRBJ1-2; D is possibly TRBD1 (6 bases). CDR1 and CDR2 (germline): SGDLS, YYNGEE. CDR3 length equals 15 residues. Deletions cut 4 bases from V and 4 bases from J, with 17 bases between. Written as DNA, the CDR3 is TGTGCCAGCAGCCCACTGGGGGCAATTGGCTATGGCTACACCTTC. This codes for CASSPLGAIGYGYTF.

This clone has a handful of counts. This rearrangement joins TRBV10-3 to TRBJ2-2; 8 bases match TRBD2. The germline V gene has CDR1 ENHRY and CDR2 SYGVKD. J lost 4 bases, V lost 2 bases, and 3 bases had no gene match. The CDR3 sequence is 15 residues long. The CDR3 is CAISEGLAFTGELFF. The DNA of the CDR3 is TGTGCCATCAGTGAGGGACTAGCTTTCACCGGGGAGCTGTTTTTT.

This clone occurred a few times. The V call is TRBV20-1, the J call TRBJ1-6, with D possibly being TRBD1 (6 bases). CDR1 DFQATT and CDR2 SNEGSKA come from the germline V gene (reference sequence). Trimming cost V 3 bases and J 7 bases, with 10 bases left between them. The CDR3 extends over 13 amino acids. The CDR3 loop reads CSASGQPNSPLHF. CDR3 DNA sequence: TGCAGTGCTAGTGGACAGCCGAATTCACCCCTCCACTTT.

The rearrangement links TRBV4-1 to TRBJ1-5; D uncertain. V shed 1 base and J shed 1 base, with 14 bases lying between them. This CDR3 has 17 amino acids. CDR1 and CDR2 from the germline V gene are MGHRA and YSYEKL. The CDR3 bases are TGCGCCAGCAGCCAAGCCCCCGGGTTTGCAAGCAATCAGCCCCAGCATTTT. The encoded protein is CASSQAPGFASNQPQHF.

The genes are TRBV27 and TRBJ2-2; 7 nucleotides match TRBD1. CDR1 is MNHEY and CDR2 is SMNVEV in the germline V gene (reference sequence). V lost 6 bases and J lost 0; bases outside the gene matches: 13. The CDR3 spans 18 residues. CDR3 sequence (DNA): TGTGCCAGCAGACCTAGTTTGGGCCAGGGGGCGAACACCGGGGAGCTGTTTTTT. As protein: CASRPSLGQGANTGELFF.

The chain links TRBV18 to TRBJ1-3; 7 bases align to TRBD1. V lost 3 bases to trimming and J lost 1 base; unmatched junction nucleotides: 0. CDR1 is KGHSH and CDR2 is LQKENI in the germline V gene. This CDR3 has 14 residues. The CDR3, as DNA: TGTGCCAGCTCACCGACAGGGTCTGGAAACACCATATATTTT. This codes for CASSPTGSGNTIYF. Variable domain in full (rest from reference TRBV18 and TRBJ1-3): NAGVMQNPRHLVRRRGQEARLRCSPMKGHSHVYWYRQLPEEGLKFMVYLQKENIIDESGMPKERFSAEFPKEGPSILRIQQVVRGDSAAYFCASSPTGSGNTIYFGEGSWLTVV.

The rearrangement uses TRBV4-2 and TRBJ2-4; 10 bases are shared with TRBD2. The CDR3 has 17 amino acids. Trimming at V came to 3 bases and at J to 0 bases, leaving 5 bases not matched to a gene. Germline-derived CDR1 and CDR2 are LGHNA and YNFKEQ. The CDR3 is CASSHVLAGLAKNIQYF. The CDR3 nucleotides are TGTGCCAGCAGCCATGTACTAGCGGGGCTAGCCAAAAACATTCAGTACTTC.

The rearrangement links TRBV11-3 to TRBJ2-1; D is perhaps TRBD2 (6 bases). V lost 5 bases and J 3 bases, leaving 8 bases between the germline ends. The CDR3 runs 13 residues. Germline CDR1 and CDR2: SGHNT and YENEEA. The CDR3 DNA sequence: TGTGCCAGCAGCCGGGACTTCTACAATGAGCAGTTCTTC. It yields the protein CASSRDFYNEQFF.

The chain employs TRBV7-2 and TRBJ2-1; D perhaps matches TRBD2 (5 bases). The V end lost 4 bases, the J end lost 5 bases, and 15 bases lay between the germline ends. This CDR3 has 15 amino acids. CDR1 SGHTA and CDR2 FQGNSA come from the germline V gene. The CDR3 DNA is TGTGCCAGCAGCTGGAGGATAGCGTTCGACAATGAGCAGTTCTTC. Its protein product is CASSWRIAFDNEQFF.

By sample fraction, this clone is medium-sized. V is TRBV12-3 or TRBV12-4 and J is TRBJ1-5; D not certain. The CDR3 runs 13 residues. V lost 8 bases and J lost 2, with 10 bases in between. The CDR3 loop is CASARGGNQPQHF. The CDR3 DNA reads as TGTGCCAGCGCCCGGGGAGGCAATCAGCCCCAGCATTTT.

In its sample, this clone was seen a few times. V is TRBV19 and J is TRBJ2-1; possible D gene TRBD1, 6 bases. Germline CDR1 LNHDA, CDR2 SQIVND (reference sequence). V was shortened by 5 bases and J by 7 bases, with 21 bases between the two germline ends. This CDR3 has 16 residues. The CDR3 reads CASSPRGGEGSNEQFF. The CDR3 DNA follows: TGTGCCAGTAGTCCCCGAGGGGGAGAGGGCTCGAATGAGCAGTTCTTC.

In this sample, this clone turned up a few times. The V and J genes are TRBV12-5 and TRBJ1-5, with a weak D call TRBD1 (5 bases). Germline lookup yields CDR1 LGHNT and CDR2 FRNRAP. V gave up 2 bases and J gave up 9 bases, with 20 bases separating them. The CDR3 contains 16 residues. In nucleotides, the CDR3 is TGTGCTAGTGGTTTGAGGCCAGGGTCGGTTTCTGGGCCCCAGCATTTT. It specifies CASGLRPGSVSGPQHF.

The rearrangement uses TRBV19 and TRBJ1-1, with D unresolved. Germline V CDR1 and CDR2: LNHDA, SQIVND (reference sequence). V was pared by 6 bases and J by 10 bases, with 18 bases between. The CDR3 loop spans 13 amino acids. The CDR3 region is CASRPVPWPGAFF. CDR3 nucleotides: TGTGCCAGTAGACCAGTTCCGTGGCCCGGAGCTTTCTTT.

This chain links TRBV4-1 with TRBJ2-1, with unresolved D. The CDR3 is made up of 17 amino acids. With 6 bases removed from V and 3 bases from J, the gap between germline ends came to 21 bases. Germline values: CDR1 MGHRA, CDR2 YSYEKL. The CDR3, as DNA: TGCGCCAGCAGGTTCGACCCTCGCCGGCCCGGCTACAATGAGCAGTTCTTC. Encoded protein: CASRFDPRRPGYNEQFF.

The V and J genes are TRBV2 and TRBJ1-6; a possible D gene is TRBD1 (6 bases). Germline CDR1 and CDR2: SNHLY and FYNNEI. The length of the CDR3 is 15 residues. Trimming cost V 6 bases and J 7 bases, with 16 bases left between them. DNA of the CDR3: TGTGCCAGCAGGGTCCGGGGGGCCAAGAATTCACCCCTCCACTTT. Residues: CASRVRGAKNSPLHF.

This clone was counted a few times. The genes are TRBV5-4 and TRBJ1-2, with a possible D match to TRBD1 (5 bases). Germline loops: CDR1 SGHNT, CDR2 YYREEE (reference sequence). V was trimmed by 3 bases and J by 4 bases, leaving 13 bases between them. The CDR3 length is 14 residues. The CDR3 DNA follows: TGTGCCAGCAGCTCAACAGGCCGGAGCTATGGCTACACCTTC. This encodes CASSSTGRSYGYTF. Variable domain in full (rest from reference TRBV5-4 and TRBJ1-2): ETGVTQSPTHLIKTRGQQVTLRCSSQSGHNTVSWYQQALGQGPQFIFQYYREEENGRGNFPPRFSGLQFPNYSSELNVNALELDDSALYLCASSSTGRSYGYTFGSGTRLTVV.

The rearrangement links TRBV6-4 to TRBJ1-1; unclear D gene. There are 14 residues in the CDR3. The ends were cut back, 4 bases at V and 6 bases at J, with 15 bases in the middle. The V gene's germline CDR1 is MRHNA and CDR2 SNTAGT. The CDR3 loop is CASSVMESSAEAFF. CDR3 nucleotide sequence: TGTGCCAGCAGTGTAATGGAGTCAAGCGCTGAAGCTTTCTTT.

The chain uses TRBV7-2 and TRBJ2-3; 12 bases fit TRBD2. The length of the CDR3 is 19 residues. V lost 5 bases to trimming and J lost 4 bases; unmatched junction nucleotides: 16. Germline lookup yields CDR1 SGHTA and CDR2 FQGNSA. The DNA for the CDR3 is TGTGCCAGCAGCCCTTCTAGCGGGAGGGCCCTTGATGGGGCAGATACGCAGTATTTT. Protein: CASSPSSGRALDGADTQYF.

This chain joins TRBV10-3 and TRBJ2-5; 13 nucleotides line up with TRBD2. The V segment lost 0 bases and the J segment 4 bases; nucleotides outside the gene matches: 5. The CDR3 is made up of 17 amino acids. The V gene's germline CDR1 is ENHRY and CDR2 SYGVKD. The CDR3 DNA reads as TGTGCCATCAGTGAGTCCCCTAGACTAGCGGGAGGAGAGACCCAGTACTTC. Its translation is CAISESPRLAGGETQYF.

The genes are TRBV6-4 and TRBJ1-1; possible D gene TRBD1, 5 bases. V was clipped by 5 bases and J by 5 bases, with 12 bases between them. CDR3 size: 13 residues. Germline CDR1 reads MRHNA; CDR2 reads SNTAGT. The CDR3 DNA reads as TGTGCCAGCAGTAAGGATTGGGGGACTGAAGCTTTCTTT. It encodes CASSKDWGTEAFF.

The genes are TRBV7-2 and TRBJ2-7; unclear D gene. The CDR3 sequence is 15 residues long. Deletions cut 6 bases from V and 0 bases from J, with 15 bases between. Germline CDR1 reads SGHTA; CDR2 reads FQGNSA. CDR3 coding DNA: TGTGCCAGCAGAATAAAAGGCTTGAGCTCCTACGAGCAGTACTTC. Protein sequence: CASRIKGLSSYEQYF.

The chain carries TRBV18 and TRBJ1-5; D uncertain. The CDR3 runs to 14 residues. The germline CDR1 and CDR2 sequences are KGHSH and LQKENI. The V gene lost 2 bases and the J gene lost 0 bases, with 5 bases spanning the gap. CDR3 nucleotide sequence: TGTGCCAGCTCACCAGGGAATAGCAATCAGCCCCAGCATTTT. It is translated as CASSPGNSNQPQHF.

This chain links TRBV7-2 with TRBJ2-3; 10 nucleotides agree with TRBD2. Germline-derived CDR1 and CDR2 are SGHTA and FQGNSA. This CDR3 is 18 amino acids long. The V segment lost 5 bases and the J segment 1 base; nucleotides outside the gene matches: 12. The CDR3 DNA reads TGTGCCAGCAGCCTGAGCGGGGGGGCCTTCGTGGGCACAGATACGCAGTATTTT. This codes for CASSLSGGAFVGTDTQYF.

The chain links TRBV19 to TRBJ2-4; a weak D match, TRBD2 (5 bases). CDR1 LNHDA and CDR2 SQIVND come from the germline V gene (reference sequence). This CDR3 region has 14 residues. V dropped 3 bases and J dropped 1 base, with 7 bases sitting between them. The CDR3: CASSIGGAKNIQYF. The CDR3 coding sequence is TGTGCCAGTAGTATCGGCGGGGCCAAAAACATTCAGTACTTC.

V and J are TRBV24-1 and TRBJ2-7; 8 bases map to TRBD1. Trimming at V came to 3 bases and at J to 1 base, leaving 4 bases not matched to a gene. Germline values: CDR1 KGHDR, CDR2 SFDVKD. There are 15 residues in the CDR3. The CDR3 DNA follows: TGTGCCACCAGTGATCCCGGGACAGGTTCCTACGAGCAGTACTTC. This codes for CATSDPGTGSYEQYF.

V and J are TRBV25-1 and TRBJ1-1; D gene uncertain. This CDR3 spans 13 amino acids. V lost 8 bases and J lost 0, with 10 bases in between. The V gene's germline CDR1 is MGHDK and CDR2 SYGVNS. The CDR3 DNA is TGTGCCAGCGGTTGGAGCATGAACACTGAAGCTTTCTTT. Its protein product is CASGWSMNTEAFF.

This clone was observed a handful of times. The chain employs TRBV7-9 and TRBJ1-6, with D perhaps TRBD1 (6 bases). V gave up 2 bases and J gave up 9 bases, with 14 bases separating them. The CDR3 is 15 residues long. Germline CDR1 SEHNR, CDR2 FQNEAQ (reference sequence). The CDR3 coding sequence is TGTGCCAGCAGCTTATCGACAGGAGCGGTTTCACCCCTCCACTTT. Amino acids: CASSLSTGAVSPLHF.